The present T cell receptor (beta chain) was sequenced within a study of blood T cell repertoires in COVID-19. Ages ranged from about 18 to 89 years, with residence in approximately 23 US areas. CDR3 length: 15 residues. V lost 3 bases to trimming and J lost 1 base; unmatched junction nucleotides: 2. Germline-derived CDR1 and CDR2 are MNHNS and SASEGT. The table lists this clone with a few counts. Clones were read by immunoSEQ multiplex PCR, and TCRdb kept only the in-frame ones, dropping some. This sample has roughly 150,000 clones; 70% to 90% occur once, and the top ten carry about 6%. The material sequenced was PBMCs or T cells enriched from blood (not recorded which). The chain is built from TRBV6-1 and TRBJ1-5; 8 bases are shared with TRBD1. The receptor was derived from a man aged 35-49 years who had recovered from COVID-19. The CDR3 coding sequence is TGTGCCAGCAGTGATACAGGGGGGAGCAATCAGCCCCAGCATTTT. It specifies CASSDTGGSNQPQHF.